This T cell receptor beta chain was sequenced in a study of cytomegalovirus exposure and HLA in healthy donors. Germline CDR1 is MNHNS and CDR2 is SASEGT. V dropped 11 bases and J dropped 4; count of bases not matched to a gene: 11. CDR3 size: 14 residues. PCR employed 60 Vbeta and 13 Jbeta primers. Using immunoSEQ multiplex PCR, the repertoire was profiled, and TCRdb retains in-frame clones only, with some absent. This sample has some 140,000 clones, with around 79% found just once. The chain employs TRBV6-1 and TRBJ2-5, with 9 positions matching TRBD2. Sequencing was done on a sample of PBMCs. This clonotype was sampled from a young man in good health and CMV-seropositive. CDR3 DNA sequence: TGTGCCCGAGGGGCGGGGGGGCCGGGAGAGACCCAGTACTTC. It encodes CARGAGGPGETQYF.